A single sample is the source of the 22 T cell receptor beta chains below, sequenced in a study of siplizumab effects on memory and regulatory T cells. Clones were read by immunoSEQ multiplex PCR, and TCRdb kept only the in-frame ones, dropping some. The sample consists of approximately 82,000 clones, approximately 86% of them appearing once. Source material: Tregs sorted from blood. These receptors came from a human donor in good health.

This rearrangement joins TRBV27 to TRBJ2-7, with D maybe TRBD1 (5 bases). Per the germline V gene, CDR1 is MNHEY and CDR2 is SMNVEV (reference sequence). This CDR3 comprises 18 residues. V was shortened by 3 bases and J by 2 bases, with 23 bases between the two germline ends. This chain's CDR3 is CASSLTPAHRSQTYEQYF. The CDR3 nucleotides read TGTGCCAGCAGTTTGACCCCAGCCCACAGGTCACAAACCTACGAGCAGTACTTC.

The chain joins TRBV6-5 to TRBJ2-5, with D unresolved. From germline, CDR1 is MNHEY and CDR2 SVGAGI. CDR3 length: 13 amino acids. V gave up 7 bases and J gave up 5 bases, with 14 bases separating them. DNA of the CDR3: TGTGCCAGCACTCAACACTTCTGGGAGACCCAGTACTTC. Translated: CASTQHFWETQYF.

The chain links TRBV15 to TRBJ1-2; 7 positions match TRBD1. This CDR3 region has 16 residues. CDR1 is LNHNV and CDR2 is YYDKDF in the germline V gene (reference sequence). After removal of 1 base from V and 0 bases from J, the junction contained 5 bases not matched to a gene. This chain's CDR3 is CATSRADRAPNYGYTF. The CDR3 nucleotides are TGTGCCACCAGCAGAGCTGACAGGGCTCCTAACTATGGCTACACCTTC.

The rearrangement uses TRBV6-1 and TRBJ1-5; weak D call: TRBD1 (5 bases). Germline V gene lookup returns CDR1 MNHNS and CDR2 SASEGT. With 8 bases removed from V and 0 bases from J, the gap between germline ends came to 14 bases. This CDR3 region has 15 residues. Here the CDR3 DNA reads TGTGCCAGCCTTATCTCCCAGGGTAGCAATCAGCCCCAGCATTTT. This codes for CASLISQGSNQPQHF.

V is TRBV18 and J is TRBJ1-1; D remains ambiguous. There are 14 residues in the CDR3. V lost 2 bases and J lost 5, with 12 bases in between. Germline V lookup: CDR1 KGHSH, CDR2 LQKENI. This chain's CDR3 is CASSPLASLTEAFF. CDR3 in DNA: TGTGCCAGCTCACCATTAGCGTCTTTAACTGAAGCTTTCTTT.

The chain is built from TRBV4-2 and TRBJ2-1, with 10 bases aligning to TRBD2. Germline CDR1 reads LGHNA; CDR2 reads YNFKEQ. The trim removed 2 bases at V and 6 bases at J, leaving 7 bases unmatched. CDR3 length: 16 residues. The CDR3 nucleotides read TGTGCCAGCAGCCAATTACTCAGCGGGGGGGCCAATGAGCAGTTCTTC. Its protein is CASSQLLSGGANEQFF.

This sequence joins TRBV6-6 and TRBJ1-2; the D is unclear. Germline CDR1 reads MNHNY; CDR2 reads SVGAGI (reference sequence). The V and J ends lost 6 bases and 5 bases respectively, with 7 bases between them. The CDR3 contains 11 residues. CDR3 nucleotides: TGTGCCAGCAGGGTGGGGTATGGCTACACCTTC. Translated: CASRVGYGYTF.

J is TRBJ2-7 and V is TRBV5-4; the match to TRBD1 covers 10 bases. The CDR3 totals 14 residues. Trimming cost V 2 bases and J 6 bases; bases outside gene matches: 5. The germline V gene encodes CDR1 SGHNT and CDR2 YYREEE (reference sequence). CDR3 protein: CASSFRDRGLEQYF. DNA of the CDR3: TGTGCCAGCAGCTTTAGGGACAGGGGACTCGAGCAGTACTTC. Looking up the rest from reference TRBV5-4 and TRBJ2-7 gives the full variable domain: ETGVTQSPTHLIKTRGQQVTLRCSSQSGHNTVSWYQQALGQGPQFIFQYYREEENGRGNFPPRFSGLQFPNYSSELNVNALELDDSALYLCASSFRDRGLEQYFGPGTRLTVT.

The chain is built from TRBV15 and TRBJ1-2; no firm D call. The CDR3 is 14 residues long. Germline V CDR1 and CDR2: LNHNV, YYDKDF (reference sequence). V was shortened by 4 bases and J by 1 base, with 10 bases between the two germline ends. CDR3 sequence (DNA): TGTGCCACCAGCACTCGGACGGTTAACTATGGCTACACCTTC. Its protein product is CATSTRTVNYGYTF. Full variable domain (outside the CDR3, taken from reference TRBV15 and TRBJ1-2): DAMVIQNPRYQVTQFGKPVTLSCSQTLNHNVMYWYQQKSSQAPKLLFHYYDKDFNNEADTPDNFQSRRPNTSFCFLDIRSPGLGDTAMYLCATSTRTVNYGYTFGSGTRLTVV.

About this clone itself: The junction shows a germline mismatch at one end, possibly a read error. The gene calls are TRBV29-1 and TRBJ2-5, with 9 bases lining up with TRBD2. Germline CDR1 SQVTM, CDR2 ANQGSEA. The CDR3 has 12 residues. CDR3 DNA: TGCAGCGCAGGGTGGGAGCGGGGGGCTGTGAACTTC. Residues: CSAGWERGAVNF.

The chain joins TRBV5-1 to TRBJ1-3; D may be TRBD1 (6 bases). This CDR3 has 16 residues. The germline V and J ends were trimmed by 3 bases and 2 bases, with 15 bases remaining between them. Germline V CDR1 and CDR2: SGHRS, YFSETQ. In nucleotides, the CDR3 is TGCGCCAGCAGCTCGGAGGACAGATTCGCTGGAAACACCATATATTTT. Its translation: CASSSEDRFAGNTIYF.

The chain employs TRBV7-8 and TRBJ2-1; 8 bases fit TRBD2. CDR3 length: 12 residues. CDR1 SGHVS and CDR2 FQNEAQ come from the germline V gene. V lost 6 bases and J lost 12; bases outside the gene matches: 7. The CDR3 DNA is TGTGCCAGCAGTGTGACTCGGGAGGGGCAGTTCTTC. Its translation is CASSVTREGQFF.

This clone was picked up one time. CDR3: CASSVGSGNYGYTF. The CDR3 nucleotides read TGTGCCAGCAGCGTAGGTTCCGGAAACTATGGCTACACCTTC. The chain uses TRBV9 and TRBJ1-2; D ambiguous. Trimming took off 0 bases at V and 2 bases at J, with 8 bases between the two ends. Per the germline V gene, CDR1 is SGDLS and CDR2 is YYNGEE. This CDR3 is built from 14 residues.

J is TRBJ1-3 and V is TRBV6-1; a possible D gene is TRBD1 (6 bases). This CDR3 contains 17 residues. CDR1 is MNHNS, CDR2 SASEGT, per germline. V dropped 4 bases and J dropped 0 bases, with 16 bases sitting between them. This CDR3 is CASSALNRASSGNTIYF. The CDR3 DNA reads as TGTGCCAGCAGTGCGTTAAACAGGGCGAGCTCTGGAAACACCATATATTTT.

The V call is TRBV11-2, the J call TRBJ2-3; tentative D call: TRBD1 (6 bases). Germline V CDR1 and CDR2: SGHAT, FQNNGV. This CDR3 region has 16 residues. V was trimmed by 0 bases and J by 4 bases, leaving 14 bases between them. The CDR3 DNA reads TGTGCCAGCAGCTTAGATCTGGGCAGGGGTTCAGATACGCAGTATTTT. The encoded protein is CASSLDLGRGSDTQYF.

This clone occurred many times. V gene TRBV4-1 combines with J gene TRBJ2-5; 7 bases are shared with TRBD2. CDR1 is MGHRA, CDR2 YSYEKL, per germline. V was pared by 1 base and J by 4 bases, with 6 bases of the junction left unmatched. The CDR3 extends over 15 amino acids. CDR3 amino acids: CASSQAGIAGETQYF. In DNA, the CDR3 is TGCGCCAGCAGCCAAGCCGGGATAGCGGGAGAGACCCAGTACTTC.

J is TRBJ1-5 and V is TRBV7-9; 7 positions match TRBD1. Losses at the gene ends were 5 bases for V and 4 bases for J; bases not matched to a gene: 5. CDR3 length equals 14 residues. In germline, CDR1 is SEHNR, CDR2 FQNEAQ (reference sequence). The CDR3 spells CASSVTGANQPQHF. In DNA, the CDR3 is TGTGCCAGCAGCGTCACAGGGGCTAATCAGCCCCAGCATTTT.

The CDR3 region has the DNA TGTGCCAGTAGTATATGGTACAGCTCCTACAATGAGCAGTTCTTC. Protein: CASSIWYSSYNEQFF. The gene calls are TRBV19 and TRBJ2-1, with unresolved D. The V and J ends lost 2 bases and 0 bases respectively, with 8 bases between them. The CDR3 extends over 15 amino acids. The V gene's germline CDR1 is LNHDA and CDR2 SQIVND (reference sequence). Full variable domain (rest looked up from reference TRBV19 and TRBJ2-1): DGGITQSPKYLFRKEGQNVTLSCEQNLNHDAMYWYRQDPGQGLRLIYYSQIVNDFQKGDIAEGYSVSREKKESFPLTVTSAQKNPTAFYLCASSIWYSSYNEQFFGPGTRLTVL.

The CDR3, as DNA: TGTGCCAGTAGTATAAGGTCAGTTGGGGCCAACGTCCTGACTTTC. Amino acid sequence: CASSIRSVGANVLTF. The chain links TRBV19 to TRBJ2-6; no firm D call. From germline, CDR1 is LNHDA and CDR2 SQIVND (reference sequence). The length of the CDR3 is 15 residues. Trimming shortened V by 2 bases and J by 3 bases, and 8 bases separated the two germline ends.

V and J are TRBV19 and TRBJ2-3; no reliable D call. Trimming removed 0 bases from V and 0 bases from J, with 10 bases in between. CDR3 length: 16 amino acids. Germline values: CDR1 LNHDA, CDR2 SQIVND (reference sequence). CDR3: CASSIDPKLSTDTQYF. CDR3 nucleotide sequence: TGTGCCAGTAGTATAGATCCCAAGCTGAGCACAGATACGCAGTATTTT.

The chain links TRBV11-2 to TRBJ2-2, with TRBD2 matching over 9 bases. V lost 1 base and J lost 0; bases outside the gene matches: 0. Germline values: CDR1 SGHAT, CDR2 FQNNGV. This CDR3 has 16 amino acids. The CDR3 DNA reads TGTGCCAGCAGCTTAGTAGCGGGGGCGAACACCGGGGAGCTGTTTTTT. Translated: CASSLVAGANTGELFF.

This CDR3 reads CASSPSSGANVLTF. CDR3 bases: TGTGCCAGCTCACCTTCCTCTGGGGCCAACGTCCTGACTTTC. This sequence joins TRBV18 and TRBJ2-6, with D uncertain. Germline values: CDR1 KGHSH, CDR2 LQKENI. CDR3 length: 14 amino acids. The V end lost 3 bases, the J end lost 0 bases, and 3 bases lay between the germline ends.